A selection of T cell receptor beta chains follows, all from one sample in a study of CXCR4 blockade with PD-1 therapy in pancreatic cancer. This table comes from immunoSEQ multiplex PCR, and its TCRdb copy is limited to in-frame clones, with some not included. The data hold thousands of clones, with 55% observed a single time. Source material: tumor tissue. All receptors come from a human donor with pancreatic ductal adenocarcinoma. Both conserved end residues are part of each CDR3. The D gene is left open where the match is weak. The size of a clone is reported for some rows only, either as once, few or many, or as a class for expanded clones.

>TRBV18|once|TRBJ2-3|-
TGTGCCAGCTCACCACCGGGGGACCCTAGAGATACGCAGTATTTT
CASSPPGDPRDTQYF
>TRBV9|few|TRBJ2-1|-
TGTGCCAGCAGCTTAACGAGGGCCTCCTACAATGAGCAGTTCTTC
CASSLTRASYNEQFF
>TRBV6-8|once|TRBJ2-3|-
TGTGCCAGCAGTTACGTACAGGGCCTATCGAGCACAGATACGCAGTGTTTT
CASSYVQGLSSTDTQCF
>TRBV7-6|few|TRBJ1-6|-
TGTGCCAGCAGCTCGGAACCAGGGGCCAATTTACCCCTCCACTTT
CASSSEPGANLPLHF
>TRBV25-1|few|TRBJ2-2|TRBD1
TGTGCCAGCAGGAGGGGGCCCGGGGAGCTGTTTTTT
CASRRGPGELFF
>TRBV9|few|TRBJ1-4|TRBD1
TGTGCCAGCAGCCCAGGGACAGGGTTGGCAACTAATGAAAAACTGTTTTTT
CASSPGTGLATNEKLFF
>TRBV18|-|TRBJ1-1|TRBD1
TGTGCCAGCTCACCCGGGACAGGGGTTATGAACACTGAAGCTTTCTTT
CASSPGTGVMNTEAFF
>TRBV18|-|TRBJ2-1|TRBD1
TGTGCCAGCTCTATAACCCAGGGGGCTAATGAGCAGTTCTTC
CASSITQGANEQFF
>TRBV19|-|TRBJ2-3|TRBD1
TGTGCCAGTAGTATTCGCGGGACAGGTACAGATACGCAGTATTTT
CASSIRGTGTDTQYF
>TRBV15|-|TRBJ2-7|TRBD2
TGTGCCACCAGCTCCCGACTAGCGGATAGCTACGAGCAGTACTTC
CATSSRLADSYEQYF
>TRBV19|-|TRBJ2-7|-
TGTGCCAGTAGTATAGAAGAGGGAATCTACGAGCAGTACTTC
CASSIEEGIYEQYF
>TRBV15|-|TRBJ1-2|TRBD1
TGTGCCACCAGCAGTGGACAGGGAGCCTATGGCTACACCTTC
CATSSGQGAYGYTF
>TRBV7-7|few|TRBJ2-2|-
TGTGCCAGCAGCCAAGATTTGGGCGGGGCGAACACCGGGGAGCTGTTTTTT
CASSQDLGGANTGELFF
>TRBV5-1|-|TRBJ1-4|TRBD1
TGCGCCAGCAGCTTCTCAGGGGACAGAAGCGAAAAACTGTTTTTT
CASSFSGDRSEKLFF
>TRBV18|-|TRBJ2-7|-
TGTGCCAGCTCCCCCCCAGGGCTCACCTACGAGCAGTACTTC
CASSPPGLTYEQYF
>TRBV6-8|few|TRBJ1-4|TRBD1
TGTGCCAGCAGTGAGCGGGGACAGGGTTCCCTTAATGAAAAACTGTTTTTT
CASSERGQGSLNEKLFF
>TRBV18|-|TRBJ1-1|TRBD1
TGTGCCAGCTCACAACAGGGGGCCACTGAAGCTTTTTTT
CASSQQGATEAFF
>TRBV18|-|TRBJ2-3|-
TGTGCCAGCTCACCAGGGGCCTACACAGATACGCAGTATTTT
CASSPGAYTDTQYF
>TRBV30|-|TRBJ2-5|TRBD2
TGTGCCTGGAGTCCGAGGTTAAGCGGGAGACAAGAGACCCAGTACTTC
CAWSPRLSGRQETQYF
>TRBV6-8|-|TRBJ2-5|-
TGTGCCAGCAGCCCTCAAACAACCGGGGAGACCCAGTACTTC
CASSPQTTGETQYF
>TRBV28|-|TRBJ2-7|-
TGTGCCAGCATCGACACAAATTACTACGAGCAGTACTTC
CASIDTNYYEQYF
>TRBV12-5|-|TRBJ2-7|TRBD2
TGTGCTAGTGGTTTGGAGAGTAGCGGGAGATTGGACGAGCAGTACTTC
CASGLESSGRLDEQYF
>TRBV4-1|-|TRBJ2-2|-
TGCGCCAGCAGATGGGAACAGGTCGCCGGGGAGCTGTTTTTT
CASRWEQVAGELFF
>TRBV18|-|TRBJ2-3|TRBD2
TGTGCCAGCTCATCGACTAGCGGGGGGGCAGATACGCAGTATTTT
CASSSTSGGADTQYF
>TRBV12-5|-|TRBJ2-3|-
TGTGCTAGTGGCCGCGACTTAGCGACAGATACGCAGTATTTT
CASGRDLATDTQYF
>TRBV6-7|-|TRBJ2-7|-
TGTGCCAGCAGGGCCTGGGACTTCTACGAGCAGTACTTC
CASRAWDFYEQYF
>TRBV7-4|-|TRBJ2-5|TRBD2
TGTGCCAGCAGCCAAGGCGGGGGGCCGGAGACCCAGTACTTC
CASSQGGGPETQYF
>TRBV29-1|-|TRBJ2-3|TRBD1
TGCAGCGTTGCGACAGGGGGAAGGGATACGCAGTATTTT
CSVATGGRDTQYF
>TRBV10-3|-|TRBJ1-2|TRBD1
TGTGCCATCAGTGAGTCTAGACAGGGGAGGGGCTACACCTTC
CAISESRQGRGYTF
>TRBV10-1|-|TRBJ1-1|-
TGCGCCAGCAGGGGGCATGAGGCTGAAGCTTTCTTT
CASRGHEAEAFF
>TRBV9|-|TRBJ1-4|-
TGTGCCAGCAGCCCTCAGGCGGGGTTGGGTGAAAAACTGTTTTTT
CASSPQAGLGEKLFF
>TRBV15|-|TRBJ2-5|-
TGTGCCACCAGCAGAGGACATTCTCAGTACCAAGAGACCCAGTACTTC
CATSRGHSQYQETQYF
>TRBV9|-|TRBJ1-5|-
TGTGCCAGCAGCGTTGGGGAAAACCAGCCCCAGCATTTT
CASSVGENQPQHF
>TRBV14|few|TRBJ2-5|-
TGTGCCAGCAGCCAAAAGCAGATCATCAGGCAAGAGACCCAGTACTTC
CASSQKQIIRQETQYF
>TRBV6-8|-|TRBJ2-7|-
TGTGCCAGCAGTGACGGACTCTCCTACGAGCAGTACTTC
CASSDGLSYEQYF
>TRBV19|-|TRBJ2-3|-
TGTGCCAGTAGTACATCCAGGGTCATTGCAGATACGCAGTATTTT
CASSTSRVIADTQYF
>TRBV29-1|-|TRBJ1-1|-
TGCAGCGTTACCTTCATGAACACTGAAGCTTTCTTT
CSVTFMNTEAFF
>TRBV30|once|TRBJ1-5|-
TGTGCCTGGAGTCGGGGACCTCAGCCCCAGCATTTT
CAWSRGPQPQHF
>TRBV1|few|TRBJ1-1|-
TGCGCCAGCAGCCAAGCTCATACGAACACTGAAGCTTTCTTT
CASSQAHTNTEAFF
>TRBV6-8|-|TRBJ2-7|-
TGTGCCAGCCACGGAAACAGGGCCTACGAGCAGTACTTC
CASHGNRAYEQYF
>TRBV1|-|TRBJ2-1|-
TGCGCCAGCAGCCAGATAGCGGGGGGGCTTGAGAATGAGCAGTTCTTC
CASSQIAGGLENEQFF
>TRBV6-8|-|TRBJ1-2|-
TGTGCCAGCAGACCCCCTGAGGGGACTTCGGGGGGCTACACCTTC
CASRPPEGTSGGYTF
>TRBV19|-|TRBJ2-1|TRBD2
TGTGCCAGTAGTCCCTCGGGGGGAGGGTGGTATGAGCAGTTCTTC
CASSPSGGGWYEQFF
>TRBV29-1|-|TRBJ1-1|-
TGCAGCGTTCAGGTGAGGGGCACTGAAGCTTTCTTT
CSVQVRGTEAFF
>TRBV18|-|TRBJ2-1|-
TGTGCCAGCTCAGGGGACTTGGGGTACAATGAGCAGTTCTTC
CASSGDLGYNEQFF
>TRBV14|-|TRBJ2-1|TRBD2
TGTGCCAGCAGCCAAGGGACTAGTGGGGGTGAGCAGTTCTTC
CASSQGTSGGEQFF
>TRBV9|-|TRBJ1-2|TRBD1
TGTGCCAGCAGCACCCGGACAGGGTTTGACTATGGCTACACCTTC
CASSTRTGFDYGYTF
>TRBV19|-|TRBJ1-6|-
TGTGCCAGTAGTCCGGTGCCAGGGCTCTATAATTCACCCCTCCACTTT
CASSPVPGLYNSPLHF
>TRBV18|-|TRBJ2-2|-
TGTGCCAGCTCACCCAGCTCCGGGGAGCTGTTTTTT
CASSPSSGELFF
>TRBV4-1|few|TRBJ1-2|-
TGCGCCAGCAGCCAAGACCCGGGGGACTACTATGGCTACACCTTC
CASSQDPGDYYGYTF
>TRBV6-8|-|TRBJ2-2|TRBD2
TGTGCCAGCAGTGCTAGAGCGGGAGGGCAGATCGGGGAGCTGTTTTTT
CASSARAGGQIGELFF